This T cell receptor (beta chain) was sequenced for a study of cytomegalovirus exposure and HLA in healthy donors. Turning to the study itself: Earlier, roughly 180 million T cells were analyzed, and some 120 million unique TCR beta sequences were found among them.

Study results and caveats: Both high specificity and high sensitivity reportedly marked the classifier's diagnosis of cytomegalovirus status. Most subjects' HLA-A and HLA-B alleles were reportedly predicted from TCR beta sequences.

The PCR used 60 Vbeta and 13 Jbeta primers. Generated by immunoSEQ multiplex PCR, the TCRdb table keeps only in-frame clones and is missing some. This table has 100,000 to 150,000 clones, about 86% appearing once. About this clone itself: Its specificity is not known.

The TCR comes from a man aged 18 to 30 in good health and CMV-seronegative. The sample taken for sequencing was PBMCs.

CDR3 sequence reads: CASSEFASGSYGAYTF. The CDR3 DNA follows: TGTGCCAGCAGTGAATTCGCGTCAGGGTCCTATGGAGCCTACACCTTC. The chain couples TRBV6-1 to TRBJ1-2, with D perhaps TRBD1 (5 bases). V shed 2 bases and J shed 10 bases, with 23 bases lying between them. Germline CDR1 MNHNS, CDR2 SASEGT. The CDR3 sequence is 16 residues long.